This TCR beta chain was sequenced for a study of T cells in localized non-small cell lung cancer. Whole-study results and caveats: Adjacent lung exhibited a median of about 56 among the 100 most abundant tumor clones. A denser population of T cells in blood accompanied longer overall survival.

Worth noting for this clone: Its antigen is undetermined.

Trimming left V 0 bases short and J 1 base short, with 9 bases between. Per the germline V gene, CDR1 is MNHNS and CDR2 is SASEGT. The CDR3 is 15 residues long. This table comes from immunoSEQ multiplex PCR, and its TCRdb copy is limited to in-frame clones, with some not included. The profile shows around 20,000 clones, roughly 90% of them singletons. The sequence derives from a woman aged 35 to 75 with stage I lung adenocarcinoma. This chain links TRBV6-1 with TRBJ1-1; D might be TRBD1 (6 bases). Source: peripheral blood, taken before any cancer treatment. CDR3: CASSEARGANTEAFF. CDR3 coding DNA: TGTGCCAGCAGTGAAGCTCGGGGGGCGAACACTGAAGCTTTCTTT.